Here is one T cell receptor beta chain with its context. This sample was taken from a study of cytotoxic CD8 clonotypes in ibrutinib-treated CLL. Profiled with immunoSEQ multiplex PCR; TCRdb holds only in-frame clones, not every one. The sample has just over 65,000 clones; about 63% are singletons. Between the trimmed V and J ends, which lost 2 bases and 7 bases, there was a span of 9 bases. The CDR3 is 14 residues long. Germline CDR1 is KGHSH and CDR2 is LQKENI. This specimen was PBMCs, taken after 12 months of ibrutinib treatment. This sequence joins TRBV18 and TRBJ1-6; the D gene is possibly TRBD1 (5 bases). This receptor was taken from a human donor with chronic lymphocytic leukemia. In nucleotides, the CDR3 is TGTGCCAGCTCACCAGGGACGGTGAATTCACCCCTCCACTTT. It encodes CASSPGTVNSPLHF.